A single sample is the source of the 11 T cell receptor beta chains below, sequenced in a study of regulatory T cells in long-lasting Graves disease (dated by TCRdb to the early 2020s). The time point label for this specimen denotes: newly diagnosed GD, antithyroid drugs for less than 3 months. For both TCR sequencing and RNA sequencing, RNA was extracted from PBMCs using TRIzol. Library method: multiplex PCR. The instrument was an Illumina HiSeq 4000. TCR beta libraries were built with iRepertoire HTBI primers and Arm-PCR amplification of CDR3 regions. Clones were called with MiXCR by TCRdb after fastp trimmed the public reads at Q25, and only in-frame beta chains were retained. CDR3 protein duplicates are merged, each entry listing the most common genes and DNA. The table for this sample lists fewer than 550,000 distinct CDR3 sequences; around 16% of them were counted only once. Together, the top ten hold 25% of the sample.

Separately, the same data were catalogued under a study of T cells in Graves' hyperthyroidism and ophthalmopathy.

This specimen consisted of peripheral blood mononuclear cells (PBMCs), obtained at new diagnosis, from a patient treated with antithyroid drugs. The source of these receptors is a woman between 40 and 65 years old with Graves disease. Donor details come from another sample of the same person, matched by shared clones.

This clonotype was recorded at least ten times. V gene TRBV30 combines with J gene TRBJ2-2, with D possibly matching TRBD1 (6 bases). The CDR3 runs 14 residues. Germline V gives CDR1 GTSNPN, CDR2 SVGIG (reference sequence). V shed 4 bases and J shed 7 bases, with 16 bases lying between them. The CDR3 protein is CAWNKGHRNGELFF. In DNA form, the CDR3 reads TGTGCCTGGAATAAGGGACACCGGAACGGGGAGCTGTTTTTT.

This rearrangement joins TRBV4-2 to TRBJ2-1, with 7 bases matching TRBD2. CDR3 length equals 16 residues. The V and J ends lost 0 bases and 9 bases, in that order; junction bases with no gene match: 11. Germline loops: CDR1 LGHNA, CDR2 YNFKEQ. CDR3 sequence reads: CASSQDGGGLSGEQFF. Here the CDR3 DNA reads TGTGCCAGCAGCCAAGATGGGGGGGGTCTTTCAGGTGAGCAGTTCTTC.

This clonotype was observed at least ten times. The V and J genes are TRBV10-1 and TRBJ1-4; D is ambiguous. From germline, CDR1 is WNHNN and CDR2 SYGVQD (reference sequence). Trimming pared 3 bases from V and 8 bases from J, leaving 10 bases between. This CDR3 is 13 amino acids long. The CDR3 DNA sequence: TGCGCCAGCAGTGAAATCCTCGGGGAAAAACTGTTTTTT. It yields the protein CASSEILGEKLFF.

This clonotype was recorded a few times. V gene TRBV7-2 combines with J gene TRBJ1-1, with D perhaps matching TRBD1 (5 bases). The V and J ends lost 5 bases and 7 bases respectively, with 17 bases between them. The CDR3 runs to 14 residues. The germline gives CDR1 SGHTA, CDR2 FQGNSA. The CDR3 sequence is CASSKGEGLGEAFF. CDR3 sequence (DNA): TGTGCCAGCAGCAAAGGGGAGGGGTTGGGTGAAGCTTTCTTT.

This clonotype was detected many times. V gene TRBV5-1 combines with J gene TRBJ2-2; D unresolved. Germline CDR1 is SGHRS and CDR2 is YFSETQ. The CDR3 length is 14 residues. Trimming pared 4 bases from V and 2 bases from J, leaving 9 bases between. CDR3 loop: CASSPSSNTGELFF. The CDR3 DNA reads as TGCGCCAGCAGCCCGTCATCAAACACCGGGGAGCTGTTTTTT.

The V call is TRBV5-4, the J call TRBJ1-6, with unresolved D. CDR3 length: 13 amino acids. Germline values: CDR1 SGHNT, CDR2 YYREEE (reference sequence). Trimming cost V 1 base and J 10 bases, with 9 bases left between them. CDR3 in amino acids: CASSLNPGSPLHF. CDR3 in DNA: TGTGCCAGCAGCTTGAATCCGGGATCACCCCTCCACTTT.

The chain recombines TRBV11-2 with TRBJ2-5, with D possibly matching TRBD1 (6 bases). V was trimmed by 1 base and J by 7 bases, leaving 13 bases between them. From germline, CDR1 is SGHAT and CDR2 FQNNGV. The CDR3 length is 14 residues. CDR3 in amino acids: CASSLVGAAGTQYF. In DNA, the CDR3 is TGTGCCAGCAGCTTAGTGGGGGCCGCCGGGACCCAGTACTTC.

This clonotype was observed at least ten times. The CDR3, as DNA: TGTGCCAGCATCTACGGAGCGTACCCCTACAATGAGCAGTTCTTC. Amino acid sequence: CASIYGAYPYNEQFF. The chain is built from TRBV12-3 or TRBV12-4 and TRBJ2-1, with D unresolved. This CDR3 region has 15 residues. V was cut by 7 bases and J by 2 bases, with 15 bases left in between.

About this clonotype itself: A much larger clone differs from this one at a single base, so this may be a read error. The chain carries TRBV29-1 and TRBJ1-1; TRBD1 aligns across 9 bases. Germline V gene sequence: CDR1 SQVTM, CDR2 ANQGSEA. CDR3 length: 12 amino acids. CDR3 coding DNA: TGCAGCGGAGGGACAGGGAACACTGAAGCTCTCTTT. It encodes CSGGTGNTEALF.

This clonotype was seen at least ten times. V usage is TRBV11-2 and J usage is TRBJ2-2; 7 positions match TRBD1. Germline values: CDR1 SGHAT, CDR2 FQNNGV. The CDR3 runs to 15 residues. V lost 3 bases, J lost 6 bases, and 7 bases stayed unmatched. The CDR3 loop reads CASSFLDRVAGELFF. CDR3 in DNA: TGTGCCAGCAGCTTCCTCGACAGGGTCGCCGGGGAGCTGTTTTTT.

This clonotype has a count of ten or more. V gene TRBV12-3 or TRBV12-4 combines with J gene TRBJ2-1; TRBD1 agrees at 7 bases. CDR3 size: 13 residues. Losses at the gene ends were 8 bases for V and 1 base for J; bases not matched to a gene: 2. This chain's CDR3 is CASGQVSYNEQFF. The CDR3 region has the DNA TGTGCCAGCGGACAGGTATCCTACAATGAGCAGTTCTTC.